The 32 T cell receptor beta chains below were found in one sample sequenced in a study of tumor and adjacent non-tumor tissue in lung cancer. The template was RNA from unsorted bulk tissue. A modified ARM-PCR protocol with three rounds of nested PCR amplified TCRbeta. Using its own MiXCR run on the multiplex PCR reads, TCRdb lists one record per CDR3 protein. The table lists about 75,000 distinct CDR3 sequences, under 80% of them singletons. Sequencing used lung tumor tissue. All receptors derive from a woman aged 50 to 60 with non-small cell lung cancer.

Turning to this clonotype: Its ends do not fully match the called genes, so a read error is possible. V and J are TRBV11-2 and TRBJ1-6, with D maybe TRBD1 (5 bases). The CDR3 has 14 residues. Germline V lookup: CDR1 SGHAT, CDR2 FQNNGV. CDR3 sequence: CASSLDRGSSPLHF. In DNA, the CDR3 is TGTGCCAGTAGCTTAGACAGAGGTAGTTCACCCCTCCACTTT.

This clonotype came up a few times. Germline is not matched at one junction end, which may reflect a read error. This chain uses TRBV10-3 with TRBJ2-5; TRBD2 aligns across 8 bases. The CDR3 has 14 amino acids. CDR1 is ENHRY and CDR2 is SYGVKD in the germline V gene. The CDR3 reads CAIGIAGSQETQYF. The CDR3 region has the DNA TGTGCCATCGGTATAGCGGGGTCCCAAGAGACCCAATACTTC.

On this clonotype itself: One junction end disagrees with the germline gene, perhaps due to a read error. J is TRBJ2-2 and V is TRBV6-5; D might be TRBD1 (6 bases). Germline assignment: CDR1 MNHEY and CDR2 SVGAGI. This CDR3 is built from 16 residues. The CDR3 loop reads CASSYLGQPNAGELFF. The DNA for the CDR3 is TGTGCCAGCAGTTACCTGGGACAACCGAACGCCGGGGAGCTGTTTTTT.

Regarding this clonotype: With a much larger clone just one base away, this may be a read error. The chain is built from TRBV30 and TRBJ1-3; D is undetermined. CDR3 length: 12 residues. Trimming took 4 bases from V and 7 from J, leaving 11 bases between them. Per germline, CDR1 GTSNPN and CDR2 SVGIG (reference sequence). The CDR3 sequence is CAWNPCSNTIYF. The CDR3 DNA sequence: TGTGCCTGGAATCCGTGCTCGAACACCATATATTTT.

This clonotype turned up a few times. A much larger clone lies one base from this, so it may be a read error. The rearrangement uses TRBV7-9 and TRBJ2-4, with a weak D call TRBD2 (5 bases). The CDR3 sequence is 13 residues long. Trimming left V 5 bases short and J 8 bases short, with 13 bases between. Germline V gene lookup returns CDR1 SEHNR and CDR2 FQNEAQ (reference sequence). DNA for the CDR3: TGTGCCAGCAGCCCGGGGTCGCGGGACATTCAGTACTTC. Translating it yields CASSPGSRDIQYF.

This clonotype was seen ten or more times. The chain couples TRBV11-2 to TRBJ2-2; no reliable D call. In germline, CDR1 is SGHAT, CDR2 FQNNGV. The CDR3 is 13 amino acids. Trimming took off 5 bases at V and 7 bases at J, with 11 bases between the two ends. Written as DNA, the CDR3 is TGTGCCAGCAGCATCATAAAATACGGGGAGCTGTTTTTT. Its translation is CASSIIKYGELFF.

In regard to this clonotype: This may come from a read error, since a much larger clone is one base off. V usage is TRBV30 and J usage is TRBJ1-2; the D is unclear. This CDR3 is built from 13 residues. V shed 4 bases and J shed 2 bases, with 11 bases lying between them. In germline, CDR1 is GTSNPN, CDR2 SVGIG (reference sequence). The CDR3 spells CAWNVDMNYGYTF. The CDR3 region has the DNA TGTGCCTGGAATGTAGACATGAACTATGGCTACACCTTC.

Comments on this clonotype: The CDR3 end shows no conserved phenylalanine or tryptophan, and so a read error is likely. The CDR3: CVTSQERGSQETQYS. The CDR3 DNA is TGTGTCACCAGCCAAGAAAGAGGGTCTCAAGAGACCCAGTACTCC. The chain recombines TRBV4-2 with TRBJ2-5; tentative D call: TRBD2 (5 bases). Germline V lookup: CDR1 LGHNA, CDR2 YNFKEQ. The CDR3 has 15 amino acids.

The gene calls are TRBV7-2 and TRBJ2-7, with D tentatively TRBD1 (6 bases). The germline gives CDR1 SGHTA, CDR2 FQGNSA. With 2 bases removed from V and 3 bases from J, the gap between germline ends came to 14 bases. The CDR3 is 15 residues long. CDR3 sequence: CASSLSSGALYEQYF. In DNA, the CDR3 is TGTGCCAGCAGCTTAAGCTCAGGGGCTCTCTACGAGCAGTACTTC.

This clonotype has just one count. At one end the junction does not follow the germline gene, possibly because of a read error. The V and J genes are TRBV4-2 and TRBJ2-5; 8 nucleotides line up with TRBD2. The V gene's germline CDR1 is LGHNA and CDR2 YNFKEQ. The CDR3 is 18 residues long. CDR3 in DNA: TGTGCCAGCAGCCAAGAAGGGAAACTAGCGGTGTACCAAGGGACCCAGAACTTC. Protein sequence: CASSQEGKLAVYQGTQNF.

As to this clonotype: The CDR3 does not close with the conserved phenylalanine or tryptophan, likely indicating a read error. The rearrangement links TRBV10-1 to TRBJ2-3; D is ambiguous. Germline CDR1 is WNHNN and CDR2 is SYGVQD (reference sequence). This CDR3 comprises 13 residues. CDR3: CASSRHHTDSQYL. The CDR3 DNA reads as TGCGCCAGCAGTAGACACCACACAGATTCGCAGTATCTT.

This chain connects TRBV6-1 to TRBJ1-4; D perhaps matches TRBD1 (6 bases). V gave up 11 bases and J gave up 7 bases, with 23 bases separating them. The CDR3 runs 15 residues. Germline V gives CDR1 MNHNS, CDR2 SASEGT. CDR3 sequence: CACEGTPGSGEKLFF. In DNA, the CDR3 is TGTGCCTGCGAGGGGACACCCGGATCGGGTGAAAAACTGTTTTTT.

This chain uses TRBV14 with TRBJ2-1; 9 bases are shared with TRBD2. V shed 1 base and J 12 bases; nucleotides not matched to a gene: 16. The CDR3 is 17 residues long. Germline-derived CDR1 and CDR2 are SGHDN and FVKESK. CDR3 in amino acids: CASSQGSASGRYGGQFF. Here the CDR3 DNA reads TGTGCCAGCAGCCAAGGTTCGGCCAGCGGGAGGTATGGTGGGCAGTTCTTC.

CDR3 region: CSDTGDGDLWAQYF. The CDR3 DNA is TGCAGCGACACAGGGGATGGGGACCTTTGGGCCCAGTACTTC. The rearrangement joins TRBV29-1 to TRBJ2-5, with 7 bases matching TRBD1. Unmatched junction bases numbered 17, after V lost 7 bases and J lost 9 bases. Germline V gene lookup returns CDR1 SQVTM and CDR2 ANQGSEA. This CDR3 has 14 residues.

Notes on this clonotype: A much larger clone differs by one base, so this may be a read error. V usage is TRBV6-4 and J usage is TRBJ1-2; D remains unclear. The CDR3 sequence is 15 residues long. Germline V CDR1 and CDR2: MRHNA, SNTAGT. CDR3 amino acids: CASTPWYLVNYRYTF. DNA for the CDR3: TGTGCCAGCACCCCCTGGTACCTGGTTAACTATCGCTACACCTTC.

Concerning this clonotype itself: One junction end does not reproduce the germline sequence, and a read error may be involved. The chain links TRBV11-2 to TRBJ2-1; 8 nucleotides match TRBD2. Per the germline V gene, CDR1 is SGHAT and CDR2 is FQNNGV. The length of the CDR3 is 17 residues. The CDR3 DNA reads TGTGCCAGCAGCCTTCGAGCGGGAGACCCCGCGTACAATGGGCAGTTCTTT. Translation gives CASSLRAGDPAYNGQFF.

Worth noting for this clonotype: Lacking the conserved final phenylalanine or tryptophan, this CDR3 likely reflects a read error. This chain connects TRBV20-1 to TRBJ2-5, with 12 bases that match TRBD2. The germline V gene has CDR1 DFQATT and CDR2 SNEGSKA (reference sequence). V lost 2 bases to trimming and J lost 1 base; unmatched junction nucleotides: 2. This CDR3 region has 15 residues. The CDR3 nucleotides read TGCAGTGCTAGATTACTAGCGGGAGGCCAAGAGACCCAGTACTCC. Translating it yields CSARLLAGGQETQYS.

In regard to this clonotype: An end of the junction does not agree with germline; a read error may underlie this. The V call is TRBV11-2, the J call TRBJ2-1; 7 bases agree with TRBD2. This CDR3 comprises 20 residues. From germline, CDR1 is SGHAT and CDR2 FQNNGV. Written as DNA, the CDR3 is TGTGCCAGCAGCCTGTTCCGGTCTCTAGCGGAATTAAGAACCTACGATGAACAGTTCTTC. It codes for CASSLFRSLAELRTYDEQFF.

In this sample, this clonotype turned up a few times. Here the CDR3 omits its conserved ending phenylalanine or tryptophan, so a read error is the likely source. The chain has TRBV5-1 and TRBJ2-1, with D unclear. Trimming took off 0 bases at V and 9 bases at J, with 4 bases between the two ends. The germline CDR1 and CDR2 sequences are SGHRS and YFSETQ. This CDR3 comprises 11 residues. Here the CDR3 DNA reads TGCGCCAGCAGCTTGGGAGGTGAGCAGTTCTTA. Translation: CASSLGGEQFL.

Points on this clonotype: One end of the junction fails to match germline, which may point to a read error. The chain combines TRBV29-1 with TRBJ1-4; TRBD1 matches at 9 bases. Germline assignment: CDR1 SQVTM and CDR2 ANQGSEA. The CDR3 totals 16 residues. The CDR3 region has the DNA TGCTGCGTTCAGCTCCTCGAGGACAGGGGACGGGAAAAACTATTTTTT. Translated, it gives CCVQLLEDRGREKLFF.

This clonotype occurred many times. V usage is TRBV20-1 and J usage is TRBJ1-1; D is ambiguous. Germline V gene lookup returns CDR1 DFQATT and CDR2 SNEGSKA (reference sequence). The CDR3 runs 16 residues. V lost 6 bases, J lost 0 bases, and 20 bases lay in between. CDR3 residues: CSAKSSFLHMNTEAFF. The DNA of the CDR3 is TGCAGTGCCAAAAGCAGCTTCTTACACATGAACACTGAAGCTTTCTTT.

In the case of this clonotype: The junction shows a germline mismatch at one end, possibly a read error. The V gene is TRBV10-2, the J gene TRBJ2-6, with 9 nucleotides matching TRBD1. This CDR3 has 16 amino acids. The V gene's germline CDR1 is WSHSY and CDR2 SAAADI. DNA of the CDR3: TGCGCCAGCAGTCCCGGGACAGGGTCCGGGGTCAACCTCCTGACTTTC. It yields the protein CASSPGTGSGVNLLTF.

The chain couples TRBV6-1 to TRBJ2-3; unclear D gene. The V gene's germline CDR1 is MNHNS and CDR2 SASEGT. The CDR3 length is 12 residues. The CDR3 sequence: CLSSEDTDTQYF. CDR3 coding DNA: TGTCTCAGCAGTGAAGACACAGATACGCAGTATTTT.

The rearrangement joins TRBV11-1 to TRBJ2-2; D may be TRBD2 (6 bases). The V gene's germline CDR1 is SGHAT and CDR2 FQDESV (reference sequence). V was cut by 10 bases and J by 8 bases, with 20 bases left in between. This CDR3 is 14 amino acids long. The CDR3 here is CANSRGTGVGELFF. The CDR3 coding sequence is TGTGCCAACAGTAGGGGAACGGGAGTTGGGGAGCTGTTTTTT.

Comments on this clonotype: One end of the junction varies from germline; a read error may be responsible. The genes are TRBV28 and TRBJ2-7, with a possible D match to TRBD2 (6 bases). The CDR3 length is 15 residues. Germline loops: CDR1 MDHEN, CDR2 SYDVKM. The CDR3 spells CTSSRRRERSDEQYF. The CDR3, as DNA: TGTACCAGCAGTCGTCGACGGGAGCGGAGCGACGAGCAGTACTTC.

A word on this clonotype: At one end, the junction sequence differs from germline, possibly due to a read error. The J gene is TRBJ2-3, the V gene TRBV11-1; D not resolved. Germline loops: CDR1 SGHAT, CDR2 FQDESV (reference sequence). CDR3 length: 14 amino acids. Here the CDR3 DNA reads TGTGTCAGCAGCTATTCAGGAGCGCAGGATACGCATTATTTT. As protein: CVSSYSGAQDTHYF.

Concerning this clonotype: It may be a read error: a sequence one base away is much more abundant. V and J are TRBV30 and TRBJ2-3; D is uncertain. This CDR3 comprises 11 residues. CDR1 and CDR2 (germline): GTSNPN, SVGIG (reference sequence). The CDR3 bases are TGTACCTGGAGTAGGGCAGATACGCAGTATTTT. The encoded protein is CTWSRADTQYF.

As concerns this clonotype: The conserved phenylalanine or tryptophan normally closing the CDR3 is absent here, so this likely arose from a read error. The chain is built from TRBV6-2 or TRBV6-3 and TRBJ2-1, with a weak D call TRBD2 (5 bases). The CDR3 is made up of 11 amino acids. Germline CDR1 and CDR2: MNHEY and SVGEGT. The CDR3 DNA sequence: TGTGTCAGCGGCGGGTTCAATGAGCAGTTCTTA. It specifies CVSGGFNEQFL.

To note about this clonotype: The CDR3 end shows no conserved phenylalanine or tryptophan, and so a read error is likely. This chain uses TRBV11-2 with TRBJ2-7; D remains ambiguous. This CDR3 spans 12 amino acids. The V gene's germline CDR1 is SGHAT and CDR2 FQNNGV. The CDR3 loop reads CTSSLGGYEQYS. As DNA, the CDR3 is TGTACCAGCAGCTTAGGCGGCTATGAGCAGTACTCC.

Points on this clonotype: Its ends do not fully match the called genes, so a read error is possible. The chain has TRBV24-1 and TRBJ2-7, with TRBD1 identical over 8 bases. The germline V gene has CDR1 KGHDR and CDR2 SFDVKD. The CDR3 length is 14 residues. CDR3 in amino acids: CATAAMTGDGERYF. In DNA, the CDR3 is TGTGCCACTGCCGCGATGACAGGGGACGGCGAGCGGTACTTC.

This clonotype came up once. A read error is likely, as this CDR3 ends without the conserved phenylalanine or tryptophan. It is unclear where the CDR3 begins or ends on the DNA, so no DNA is shown, and the CDR3 is as TCRdb lists it. V is TRBV14 and J is TRBJ2-7; the table gives TRBD1 as D, unverified against the DNA. Per germline, CDR1 SGHDN and CDR2 FVKESK. The CDR3 has 15 residues if both end residues are counted. CDR3 sequence: CASSHGTEMPYEQYL.

This clonotype was picked up one time. The chain is built from TRBV6-5 and TRBJ1-1, with D perhaps matching TRBD1 (6 bases). The germline V gene encodes CDR1 MNHEY and CDR2 SVGAGI. This CDR3 contains 14 residues. V lost 5 bases and J lost 10, with 20 bases in between. CDR3 coding DNA: TGTGCCAGCAGTATCGAGACAGGAGGCTCCTCAGCTTTCTTT. Protein product: CASSIETGGSSAFF.